The T cell receptor (beta chain) described here comes from a study of B cell selection in AIRE deficiency. The sorted conventional CD4 T cells were gated as CD4+CD127+. Germline V gene data show CDR1 as SGHRS and CDR2 as YFSETQ. The CDR3 extends over 15 amino acids. Trimming shortened V by 0 bases and J by 3 bases, and 13 bases separated the two germline ends. Libraries were prepared by immunoSEQ multiplex PCR; TCRdb keeps only in-frame clonotypes and omits some of them. The table includes around 23,000 clones, over 95% detected once. The sequence was obtained from a human donor in good health. This sequence joins TRBV5-1 and TRBJ2-7, with D maybe TRBD2 (6 bases). Sequenced sample: CD4+CD127+ conventional T cells sorted from PBMCs. This CDR3 reads CASSLESGGFYEQYF. The CDR3 DNA reads TGCGCCAGCAGCTTGGAGTCCGGGGGTTTCTACGAGCAGTACTTC.